This T cell receptor beta chain was sequenced for a study of shared clonotypes between healthy human individuals. V gave up 0 bases and J gave up 4 bases; unmatched junction bases: 6. This CDR3 has 17 amino acids. From germline, CDR1 is SGHTA and CDR2 FQGTGA. CD45RO-negative cells were positively selected for CCR7, leaving out terminally differentiated effector memory CD45RA+ cells. Produced via immunoSEQ multiplex PCR; TCRdb's table is partial and in-frame only. The data hold roughly 2.1 million clones, with 90% to 95% observed a single time. This TCR came from a man younger than 30 in good health. Some clones in this sample may be carry-over from other donors' samples. This rearrangement joins TRBV7-3 to TRBJ2-3, with 11 bases that match TRBD2. Sequencing was done on a sample of naive CD8+ T cells from PBMCs. CDR3: CASSLTLAGGRSDTQYF. In nucleotides, the CDR3 is TGTGCCAGCAGCTTAACCTTAGCGGGAGGGAGGTCAGATACGCAGTATTTT.